The rows below give T cell receptor beta chains drawn from one sample of a study of T cells in Graves' hyperthyroidism and ophthalmopathy. TCRdb passed the multiplex PCR reads through MiXCR, listing each CDR3 protein once. The data show approximately 400,000 distinct CDR3 sequences, about a fifth seen once. The sequencing input was blood. These receptors were obtained from a young woman with Graves' hyperthyroidism. Both conserved end residues are part of each CDR3. D genes are given only for firm matches. A row's size may be missing; if present it is once, few, many or a size class.

length | J | D | size | V | CDR3 | DNA
14 | TRBJ1-2 | - | - | TRBV5-1 | CASSLSEDFYGYTF | TGCGCCAGCAGCTTGTCGGAGGATTTCTATGGCTACACCTTC
13 | TRBJ1-5 | - | many | TRBV19 | CASSMPRSQPQHF | TGTGCCAGTAGTATGCCTCGCTCCCAGCCCCAGCATTTT
12 | TRBJ1-1 | - | many | TRBV2 | CASAEGGTEAFF | TGTGCCAGCGCGGAGGGGGGTACTGAAGCTTTCTTT
15 | TRBJ1-1 | - | many | TRBV4-1 | CASSQDYAGNTEAFF | TGCGCCAGCAGCCAAGATTACGCGGGGAACACTGAAGCTTTCTTT
16 | TRBJ1-5 | TRBD1 | many | TRBV6-5 | CASSSLRDRGFQPQHF | TGTGCCAGCAGTTCCCTCCGGGACAGGGGGTTTCAGCCCCAGCATTTT
14 | TRBJ1-5 | TRBD1 | many | TRBV18 | CASSLGQGAGPQHF | TGTGCCAGCTCCCTGGGACAGGGGGCAGGTCCCCAGCATTTT
12 | TRBJ2-2 | - | few | TRBV13 | CASSLYRGELFF | TGTGCCAGCAGCTTATACCGGGGGGAGCTGTTTTTT
16 | TRBJ2-7 | - | many | TRBV4-1 | CASSLTQGRGSYEQYF | TGCGCCAGCAGCCTCACACAGGGAAGGGGATCCTACGAGCAGTACTTC
14 | TRBJ1-2 | - | many | TRBV9 | CASSAGGSPYGYTF | TGTGCCAGCAGCGCAGGAGGGAGCCCCTATGGCTACACCTTC
13 | TRBJ1-2 | TRBD1 | once | TRBV6-1 | CASSQTDRGGYTF | TGTGCCAGCAGTCAAACGGACAGGGGTGGCTACACCTTC
13 | TRBJ2-2 | TRBD1 | - | TRBV12-3/TRBV12-4 | CAGARTGYGELFF | TGTGCCGGCGCAAGGACAGGGTACGGGGAGCTGTTTTTT
12 | TRBJ2-7 | - | many | TRBV6-5 | CASSSSGVEQYF | TGTGCCAGCAGTTCATCAGGGGTCGAGCAGTACTTC
14 | TRBJ1-4 | - | many | TRBV27 | CASSLERQGEKLFF | TGTGCCAGCAGTTTAGAGCGGCAGGGTGAAAAACTGTTTTTT
15 | TRBJ2-2 | - | many | TRBV5-1 | CASSGVRQSTGELFF | TGCGCCAGCAGCGGGGTCCGGCAGAGCACCGGGGAGCTGTTTTTT
15 | TRBJ2-7 | - | - | TRBV6-5 | CASSYSRGRLYEQYF | TGTGCCAGCAGTTACTCGCGGGGGCGTTTGTACGAGCAGTACTTC
13 | TRBJ1-1 | - | many | TRBV7-2 | CASSLQQNTEAFF | TGTGCCAGCAGCTTACAGCAGAACACTGAAGCTTTCTTT
16 | TRBJ2-2 | TRBD1 | - | TRBV6-1 | CASRANRGRNTGELFF | TGTGCCAGCAGGGCTAACAGGGGCCGGAACACCGGGGAGCTGTTTTTT
13 | TRBJ2-7 | - | many | TRBV24-1 | CATRPAGSDEQYF | TGTGCCACCAGGCCGGCGGGGTCTGACGAGCAGTACTTC
15 | TRBJ2-5 | TRBD2 | many | TRBV20-1 | CSAHRGGARQETQYF | TGCAGTGCTCACCGCGGGGGGGCCCGCCAAGAGACCCAGTACTTC
14 | TRBJ1-3 | - | - | TRBV7-9 | CAGSFSGPGNTIYF | TGTGCCGGCAGCTTTTCGGGGCCTGGAAACACCATATATTTT
15 | TRBJ1-1 | - | many | TRBV19 | CASSIPVNREAEAFF | TGTGCCAGTAGTATACCGGTTAACAGGGAAGCTGAAGCTTTCTTT
15 | TRBJ2-5 | TRBD1 | many | TRBV15 | CATSNPGQGPETQYF | TGTGCCACCAGCAATCCCGGACAGGGCCCAGAGACCCAGTACTTC
13 | TRBJ2-7 | - | many | TRBV4-1 | CASSHADGYEQYF | TGCGCCAGCAGCCATGCGGACGGCTACGAGCAGTACTTC
15 | TRBJ1-5 | TRBD1 | - | TRBV6-1 | CASSPRGQGYQPQHF | TGTGCCAGCAGTCCCAGGGGACAGGGGTATCAGCCCCAGCATTTT
13 | TRBJ1-4 | - | many | TRBV29-1 | CSVERREDEKLFF | TGCAGCGTTGAAAGACGGGAGGATGAAAAACTGTTTTTT
15 | TRBJ2-7 | TRBD1 | - | TRBV6-2/TRBV6-3 | CASTNNRDRGYEQYF | TGTGCCAGCACCAACAACCGGGACAGGGGCTACGAGCAGTACTTC
15 | TRBJ1-3 | - | many | TRBV12-3/TRBV12-4 | CASSLFAGVGNTIYF | TGTGCCAGCAGTTTATTTGCAGGGGTCGGAAACACCATATATTTT
14 | TRBJ1-1 | - | many | TRBV7-9 | CASRLLWGDTEAFF | TGTGCCAGCAGACTTCTCTGGGGGGACACTGAAGCTTTCTTT
14 | TRBJ2-7 | TRBD2 | - | TRBV20-1 | CSAKSGGAQGEQYF | TGCAGTGCTAAAAGCGGGGGGGCCCAGGGCGAGCAGTACTTC
14 | TRBJ2-7 | - | - | TRBV10-1 | CASTHEGTNGEQYF | TGCGCCAGCACCCACGAAGGGACGAACGGCGAGCAGTACTTC
14 | TRBJ1-2 | TRBD1 | many | TRBV2 | CASTPTGEGGGYTF | TGTGCCAGCACCCCGACAGGGGAGGGGGGTGGCTACACCTTC
17 | TRBJ1-5 | TRBD1 | few | TRBV6-1 | CASSAVGTVYSNQPQHF | TGTGCCAGCAGTGCAGTCGGGACAGTCTATAGCAATCAGCCCCAGCATTTT
15 | TRBJ2-7 | - | many | TRBV5-1 | CASSLVWGSSYEQYF | TGCGCCAGCAGCTTGGTCTGGGGAAGCTCCTACGAGCAGTACTTC
16 | TRBJ1-2 | TRBD1 | many | TRBV6-5 | CASSYSIRQGADGYTF | TGTGCCAGCAGTTACTCGATCCGTCAGGGGGCCGACGGCTACACCTTC
15 | TRBJ2-5 | - | few | TRBV7-6 | CASSHRGGNGETKYF | TGTGCCAGCAGCCACCGAGGGGGAAACGGGGAGACCAAGTACTTC
16 | TRBJ1-1 | - | many | TRBV15 | CATRPLAGGGPTEAFF | TGTGCCACCAGACCTCTGGCCGGGGGGGGTCCCACTGAAGCTTTCTTT
14 | TRBJ1-2 | - | - | TRBV12-3/TRBV12-4 | CASSFGGSAYGYTF | TGTGCCAGCAGTTTCGGGGGGAGTGCCTATGGCTACACCTTC
13 | TRBJ1-1 | - | - | TRBV7-2 | CASREQENTEAFF | TGTGCCAGCAGAGAGCAGGAGAACACTGAAGCTTTCTTT
17 | TRBJ1-1 | - | many | TRBV6-4 | CASSNWGSLLMNTEAFF | TGTGCCAGCAGCAATTGGGGCAGTCTATTAATGAACACTGAAGCTTTCTTT
12 | TRBJ1-2 | - | - | TRBV28 | CASSRGAHGYTF | TGTGCCAGCAGTCGGGGGGCGCACGGCTACACCTTC
12 | TRBJ1-2 | - | many | TRBV2 | CASIGRQYGYTF | TGTGCCAGCATCGGCAGGCAGTATGGCTACACCTTC
14 | TRBJ1-2 | TRBD1 | many | TRBV6-1 | CASSIRQGDYGYTF | TGTGCCAGCAGCATACGACAGGGAGACTATGGCTACACCTTC
15 | TRBJ1-1 | - | - | TRBV30 | CAWSPPSPGLAEAFF | TGTGCCTGGAGTCCCCCCTCTCCTGGGTTGGCTGAAGCTTTCTTT
12 | TRBJ2-7 | - | many | TRBV12-3/TRBV12-4 | CASSLGVAEQYF | TGTGCCAGCAGTTTAGGGGTAGCGGAGCAGTACTTC
11 | TRBJ1-1 | - | many | TRBV5-6 | CASSGEGEAFF | TGTGCCAGCAGTGGGGAGGGAGAAGCTTTCTTT
16 | TRBJ1-2 | - | many | TRBV29-1 | CSVEEVLPNLLHGYTF | TGCAGCGTTGAAGAGGTCCTCCCGAATTTGCTGCATGGCTACACCTTC
15 | TRBJ2-6 | TRBD2 | many | TRBV6-5 | CASRWGGSGANVLTF | TGTGCCAGCAGGTGGGGGGGCTCTGGGGCCAACGTCCTGACTTTC
14 | TRBJ1-1 | TRBD1 | - | TRBV27 | CASRWTGENTEAFF | TGTGCCAGCAGATGGACAGGGGAGAACACTGAAGCTTTCTTT
15 | TRBJ2-7 | - | - | TRBV28 | CASSNPDRTTYEQYF | TGTGCCAGCAGCAACCCCGACCGGACGACCTACGAGCAGTACTTC
14 | TRBJ2-5 | - | many | TRBV6-4 | CASTTRGEKETQYF | TGTGCCAGCACAACCAGGGGAGAAAAAGAGACCCAGTACTTC
17 | TRBJ1-2 | - | many | TRBV28 | CASSLGRIRQRRYGYTF | TGTGCCAGCAGTTTAGGGAGGATTAGGCAGAGGCGCTATGGCTACACCTTC
13 | TRBJ1-2 | TRBD1 | many | TRBV10-2 | CASSADREYGYTF | TGCGCCAGCAGTGCGGACAGGGAATATGGCTACACCTTC
15 | TRBJ1-5 | - | many | TRBV9 | CASGGGQDHNQPQHF | TGTGCCAGCGGGGGGGGGCAGGACCATAATCAGCCCCAGCATTTT
16 | TRBJ2-7 | - | many | TRBV7-8 | CASSYSTGLASYEQYF | TGTGCCAGCAGCTATTCGACTGGACTCGCCTCCTACGAGCAGTACTTC
14 | TRBJ1-2 | - | - | TRBV6-5 | CASSFNRENYGYTF | TGTGCCAGCAGTTTCAACAGGGAGAACTATGGCTACACCTTC